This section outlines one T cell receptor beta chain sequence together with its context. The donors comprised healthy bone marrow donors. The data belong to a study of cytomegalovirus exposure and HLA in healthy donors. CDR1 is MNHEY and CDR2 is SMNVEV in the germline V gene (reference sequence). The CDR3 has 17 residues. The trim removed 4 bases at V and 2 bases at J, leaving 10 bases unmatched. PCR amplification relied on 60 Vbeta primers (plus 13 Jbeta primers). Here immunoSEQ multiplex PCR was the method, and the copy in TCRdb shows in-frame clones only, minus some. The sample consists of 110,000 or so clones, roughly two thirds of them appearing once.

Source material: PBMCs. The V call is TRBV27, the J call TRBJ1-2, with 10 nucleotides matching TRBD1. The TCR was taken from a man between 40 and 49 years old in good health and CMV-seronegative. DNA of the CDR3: TGTGCCAGCAGTTCCATCCTGACAGGGGGCGAGAACTATGGCTACACCTTC. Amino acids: CASSSILTGGENYGYTF.